Below, 17 T cell receptor beta chains from the same sample are listed, as sequenced in a study of tumor-infiltrating lymphocytes in primary liver carcinoma. Making TCR beta cDNA involved around 500 ng total RNA and a constant-region primer. ARM-PCR was slightly modified, and three nested multiplex PCR rounds with it gave rise to the TCR beta libraries. Use of TRBV1-TRBV30 forward primers with a C-beta reverse primer characterized the first two PCR rounds, which lasted ten to eleven cycles each. In TCRdb, the multiplex PCR reads were re-called with MiXCR into one record per CDR3 protein. The table records 310,000 or so distinct CDR3 sequences, about three fifths of them present only once. Germline DNA was extracted too, while blood RNA derived from unsorted whole blood. Sequenced material: peripheral blood. These receptor sequences come from a woman under 40 with primary liver carcinoma and hepatitis B virus infection.

Worth noting for this clonotype: Since a much larger clone is just one base distant, this may be a read error. The J gene is TRBJ2-5, the V gene TRBV12-3 or TRBV12-4; perhaps TRBD2 as D (6 bases). The V end was cut by 1 base, the J end by 7 bases, with 13 bases between. This CDR3 contains 14 residues. The CDR3 loop reads CASSLGRGSGTQYF. For the CDR3, the DNA is TGTGCCAGCAGTTTAGGACGGGGGAGTGGGACCCAGTACTTC.

V usage is TRBV4-2 and J usage is TRBJ2-1, with 8 positions matching TRBD2. The CDR3 is 19 residues long. V was pared by 2 bases and J by 5 bases, with 17 bases of the junction left unmatched. Germline CDR1 reads LGHNA; CDR2 reads YNFKEQ. The CDR3 reads CASSQRPHGRLASNNEQFF. The CDR3 nucleotides read TGTGCCAGCAGCCAAAGGCCACATGGGAGACTAGCGAGCAACAATGAGCAGTTCTTC.

The chain is built from TRBV6-1 and TRBJ1-5, with no clear D. The CDR3 has 14 residues. Trimming stripped 7 bases from V and 3 bases from J, with 13 bases between. CDR1 is MNHNS, CDR2 SASEGT, per germline. The CDR3 is CASNPHQDNQPQHF. DNA for the CDR3: TGTGCCAGCAACCCCCATCAGGACAATCAGCCCCAGCATTTT.

Details on this clonotype: This may arise from a read error, as a much more abundant clone is one base away. The CDR3 end shows no conserved phenylalanine or tryptophan, and so a read error is likely. This chain joins TRBV29-1 and TRBJ2-2; no clear D gene. Germline V CDR1 and CDR2: SQVTM, ANQGSEA. The CDR3 runs 11 residues. Between the trimmed V and J ends, which lost 6 bases and 4 bases, there was a span of 6 bases. In nucleotides, the CDR3 is TGCAGCGTAACGGGCACCGGGGAGCTGTTTTAT. As protein: CSVTGTGELFY.

Here the CDR3 reads CASSYSGTQLRYGYTF. In DNA, the CDR3 is TGTGCCAGCAGTTACTCGGGGACCCAACTCCGCTATGGCTACACCTTC. The V and J genes are TRBV6-5 and TRBJ1-2; possibly TRBD1 for D (5 bases). The CDR3 loop spans 16 amino acids. The V gene's germline CDR1 is MNHEY and CDR2 SVGAGI. With 0 bases removed from V and 4 bases from J, the gap between germline ends came to 15 bases.

V usage is TRBV12-3 or TRBV12-4 and J usage is TRBJ2-7, with D perhaps matching TRBD2 (5 bases). The length of the CDR3 is 14 residues. Trimming shortened V by 7 bases and J by 6 bases, and 19 bases separated the two germline ends. Here the CDR3 reads CASKIGSRFSEQYF. The CDR3 DNA reads as TGTGCCAGCAAGATAGGGAGTCGATTTAGCGAGCAGTACTTC.

In regard to this clonotype: Because it lacks the conserved phenylalanine or tryptophan at the end, this CDR3 is likely a read error. V is TRBV6-5 and J is TRBJ1-1, with unresolved D. Germline CDR1 reads MNHEY; CDR2 reads SVGAGI. The CDR3 loop spans 15 amino acids. Trimming took 0 bases from V and 1 from J, leaving 9 bases between them. As DNA, the CDR3 is TGTGCCAGCAGTTACTCCCCTTTTGGGAACACTGAAGCTTTCCTT. This sequence encodes CASSYSPFGNTEAFL.

Comment on this clonotype: Relative to the germline gene, one junction end is altered; a read error may explain this. V and J are TRBV11-2 and TRBJ2-6; TRBD1 agrees at 9 bases. Germline V CDR1 and CDR2: SGHAT, FQNNGV. This CDR3 contains 17 residues. In DNA, the CDR3 is TGTGCCAGCAGCTCCCTTGGACAGGGGTATAGGGTCAACGTCCAGACTTTC. Amino acid sequence: CASSSLGQGYRVNVQTF.

This clonotype has only one observation. The rearrangement joins TRBV12-3 or TRBV12-4 to TRBJ2-1; D call uncertain. Trimming removed 4 bases from V and 3 bases from J, with 10 bases in between. The CDR3 has 14 residues. The CDR3 nucleotides are TGTGCCAGCAGTTCCTGGAACTTCTACAATGAGCAGTTCTTC. This sequence encodes CASSSWNFYNEQFF.

With regard to this clonotype: Since a much larger clone is just one base distant, this may be a read error. This CDR3 is missing its conserved last phenylalanine or tryptophan, likely due to a read error. CDR3 bases: TGTGCCAGCAACCAGCGCTCTGGAAACACCATATATTTA. Protein sequence: CASNQRSGNTIYL. The chain couples TRBV12-3 or TRBV12-4 to TRBJ1-3; D unclear. V was trimmed by 7 bases and J by 0 bases, leaving 7 bases between them. The CDR3 loop spans 13 amino acids.

The chain carries TRBV10-3 and TRBJ2-7; D not certain. This CDR3 contains 12 residues. In germline, CDR1 is ENHRY, CDR2 SYGVKD. The V end lost 5 bases, the J end lost 4 bases, and 9 bases lay between the germline ends. As DNA, the CDR3 is TGTGCCATCAGTTCGGCCCTTTACGAGCAGTACTTC. Translating it yields CAISSALYEQYF.

Concerning this clonotype itself: A read error may account for a junction end that differs from germline. The chain couples TRBV28 to TRBJ2-1, with D uncertain. Germline lookup yields CDR1 MDHEN and CDR2 SYDVKM. The CDR3 runs 12 residues. Written as DNA, the CDR3 is TGTGCCAGCAGTTTACCTCCGAATGAGCATTTCTTC. It codes for CASSLPPNEHFF.

The rearrangement uses TRBV11-2 and TRBJ2-5; D is unclear. Germline loops: CDR1 SGHAT, CDR2 FQNNGV. The CDR3 runs 14 residues. The V and J ends lost 7 bases and 1 base respectively, with 13 bases between them. The CDR3: CASNLDISQETQYF. The CDR3, as DNA: TGTGCCAGCAACTTGGATATCAGCCAAGAGACCCAGTACTTC.

This clonotype has only a few counts. This chain joins TRBV12-3 or TRBV12-4 and TRBJ2-7, with TRBD2 matching 8 bases. The CDR3 covers 16 residues. The V segment lost 3 bases and the J segment 2 bases; nucleotides outside the gene matches: 9. The CDR3 DNA sequence: TGTGCCAGCAGTTTGGGTGACACTAGCGGCCCCTACGAGCAGTACTTC. It codes for CASSLGDTSGPYEQYF.

This clonotype was recorded once. The rearrangement uses TRBV28 and TRBJ2-1; the match to TRBD2 covers 8 bases. Germline loops: CDR1 MDHEN, CDR2 SYDVKM. V lost 2 bases to trimming and J lost 0 bases; unmatched junction nucleotides: 9. This CDR3 contains 18 residues. The CDR3 nucleotides read TGTGCCAGCAGTTTAGCGGGAGGCGGAGTATTCTCCTACAATGAGCAGTTCTTC. It specifies CASSLAGGGVFSYNEQFF.

With regard to this clonotype: This likely comes from a read error, as the CDR3 has no conserved phenylalanine or tryptophan at its end. The chain carries TRBV6-1 and TRBJ2-5, with 7 positions matching TRBD1. The CDR3 consists of 14 residues. Germline values: CDR1 MNHNS, CDR2 SASEGT. In nucleotides, the CDR3 is TGTGCCAGCAGTGGTAACAGGGGTGGAGAGACACAGTACTTA. As protein: CASSGNRGGETQYL.

Comments on this clonotype: A single base separates this from a much larger clone, so it may be a read error. This rearrangement joins TRBV6-5 to TRBJ2-2; 11 positions agree with TRBD2. CDR1 MNHEY and CDR2 SVGAGI come from the germline V gene. The CDR3 sequence is 13 residues long. The CDR3 region is CASSLAGGRELSF. The DNA of the CDR3 is TGTGCCAGCAGCCTAGCGGGAGGACGGGAGCTGTCTTTT.